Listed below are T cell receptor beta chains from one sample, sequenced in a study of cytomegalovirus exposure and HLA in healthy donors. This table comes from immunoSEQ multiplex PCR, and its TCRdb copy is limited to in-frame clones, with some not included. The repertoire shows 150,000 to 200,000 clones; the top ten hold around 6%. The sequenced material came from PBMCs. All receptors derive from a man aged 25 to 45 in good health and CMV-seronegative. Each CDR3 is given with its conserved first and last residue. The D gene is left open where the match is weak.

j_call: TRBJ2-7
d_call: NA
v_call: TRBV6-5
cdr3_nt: TGTGCCAGCAGTTACTCGGCGGGGGCGGTCTACGAGCAGTACTTC
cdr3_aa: CASSYSAGAVYEQYF

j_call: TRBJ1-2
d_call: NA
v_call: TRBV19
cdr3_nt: TGTGCCAGTAGTGATGCCGGGGGAACGGACTATGGCTACACCTTC
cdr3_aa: CASSDAGGTDYGYTF

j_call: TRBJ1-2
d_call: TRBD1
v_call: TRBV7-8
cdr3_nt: TGTGCCAGCAGCTCGTACGACAGGGGGAACTCAGCTAACTATGGCTACACCTTC
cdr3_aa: CASSSYDRGNSANYGYTF

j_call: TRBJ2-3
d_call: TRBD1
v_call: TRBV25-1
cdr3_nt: TGTGCCAGCACTGGGCGACAGGGTCCGTCCCTCTATACGCAGTATTTT
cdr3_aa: CASTGRQGPSLYTQYF

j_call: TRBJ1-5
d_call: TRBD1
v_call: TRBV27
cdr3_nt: TGTGCCAGCAGTTTATACCCGGACAGGGCCAATCAGCCCCAGCATTTT
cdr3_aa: CASSLYPDRANQPQHF

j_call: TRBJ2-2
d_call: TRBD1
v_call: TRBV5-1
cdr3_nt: TGCGCCAGCAGCCAACTAGGGGGACAGATCACCGGGGAGCTGTTTTTT
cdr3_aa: CASSQLGGQITGELFF

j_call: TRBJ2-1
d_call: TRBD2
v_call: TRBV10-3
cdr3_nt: TGTGCCATCAGTGGTAGGGCGGGGGTCCCACGGGACAATGAGCAGTTCTTC
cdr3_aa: CAISGRAGVPRDNEQFF

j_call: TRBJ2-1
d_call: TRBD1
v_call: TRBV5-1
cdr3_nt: TGCGCCAGCAGCTCGAGAGTCCGGGACAGATTCTACAATGAGCAGTTCTTC
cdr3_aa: CASSSRVRDRFYNEQFF

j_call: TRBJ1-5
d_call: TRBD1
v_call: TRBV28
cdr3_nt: TGTGCCAGCAGTTGGGGATTGGGACAGGGGAACAATCAGCCCCAGCATTTT
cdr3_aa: CASSWGLGQGNNQPQHF

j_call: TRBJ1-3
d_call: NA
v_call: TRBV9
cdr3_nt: TGTGCCAGCAGCGCACAGGGTAGTAACACCATATATTTT
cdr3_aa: CASSAQGSNTIYF

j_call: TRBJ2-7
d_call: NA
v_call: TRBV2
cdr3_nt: TGTGCCAGCAGTGAAAGGTCCTCTATAGCGGCGGGTGAGCAGTACTTC
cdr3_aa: CASSERSSIAAGEQYF

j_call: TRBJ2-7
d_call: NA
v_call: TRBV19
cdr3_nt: TGTGCCAGTAGTACCGGGACACCCTTTTACGAGCAGTACTTC
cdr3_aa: CASSTGTPFYEQYF

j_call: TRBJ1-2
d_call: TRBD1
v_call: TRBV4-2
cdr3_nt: TGTGCCAGCAGCCAAGACAGGGGGGAGGTCGTGTATGGCTACACCTTC
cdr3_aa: CASSQDRGEVVYGYTF

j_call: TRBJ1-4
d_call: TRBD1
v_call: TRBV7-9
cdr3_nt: TGTGCCAGTGGCTGGGGGACAGGGAATGAAAAACTGTTTTTT
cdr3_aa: CASGWGTGNEKLFF

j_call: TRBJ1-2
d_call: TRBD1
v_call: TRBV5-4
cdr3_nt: TGTGCCAGCAGGCGGGACAGGGAAATAGGCTACACCTTC
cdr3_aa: CASRRDREIGYTF

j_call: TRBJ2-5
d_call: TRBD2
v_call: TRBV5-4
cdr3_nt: TGTGCCAGCAGCCCGGGGGGCGGGAGGGCCGGAGAGACCCAGTACTTC
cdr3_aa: CASSPGGGRAGETQYF

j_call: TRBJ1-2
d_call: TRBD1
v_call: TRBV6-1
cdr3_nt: TGTGCCATCCCAGACAGGGTCAATGGCTACACCTTC
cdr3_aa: CAIPDRVNGYTF

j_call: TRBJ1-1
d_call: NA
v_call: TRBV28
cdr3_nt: TGTGCCAGCAGTTTAGGGGGCAGTCGGAACACTGAAGCTTTCTTT
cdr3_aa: CASSLGGSRNTEAFF

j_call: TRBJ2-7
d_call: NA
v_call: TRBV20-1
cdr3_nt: TGCAGTGCTAGTCCCTTGTACGAGCAGTACTTC
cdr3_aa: CSASPLYEQYF

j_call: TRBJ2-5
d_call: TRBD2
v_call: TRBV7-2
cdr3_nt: TGTGCCAGCAGCCCCTCGGGGGGGGATCTAGAGACCCAGTACTTC
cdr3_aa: CASSPSGGDLETQYF

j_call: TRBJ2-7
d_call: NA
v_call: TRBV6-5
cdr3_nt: TGTGCCAGCAGTTACCAGTTGGGAGTACCTAGCGAGCAGTACTTC
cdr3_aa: CASSYQLGVPSEQYF

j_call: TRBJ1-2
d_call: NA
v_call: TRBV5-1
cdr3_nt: TGCGCCAGTAGCACGGGGGTCCATGGCTACACCTTC
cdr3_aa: CASSTGVHGYTF

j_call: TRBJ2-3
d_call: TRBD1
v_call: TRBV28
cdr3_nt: TGTGCCAGCAGCACCCAGGGGGCAGATACGCAGTATTTT
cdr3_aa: CASSTQGADTQYF

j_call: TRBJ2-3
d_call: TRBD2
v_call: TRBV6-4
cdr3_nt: TGTGCCAGCAGTGACTCGTGGGAGGGCCCAGATACGCAGTATTTT
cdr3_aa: CASSDSWEGPDTQYF

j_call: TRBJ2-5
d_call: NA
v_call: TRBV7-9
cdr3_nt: TGTGCCAGCAGCTTACGAGGCAGGGGGCGGGGGGAGACCCAGTACTTC
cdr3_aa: CASSLRGRGRGETQYF

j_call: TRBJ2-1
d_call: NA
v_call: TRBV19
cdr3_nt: TGTGCCAGTAGTATTTGGGGGGTCTCCTACAATGAGCAGTTCTTC
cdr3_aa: CASSIWGVSYNEQFF

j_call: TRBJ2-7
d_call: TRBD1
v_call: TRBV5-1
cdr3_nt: TGCGCCAGCAGCCGCGGGACAGGGCGAAGCGAGCAGTACTTC
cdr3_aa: CASSRGTGRSEQYF

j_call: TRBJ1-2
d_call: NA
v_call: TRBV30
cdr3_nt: TGTGCCTGGATGGAAGGGGAGGCTGGGGGCTACACCTTC
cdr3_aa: CAWMEGEAGGYTF

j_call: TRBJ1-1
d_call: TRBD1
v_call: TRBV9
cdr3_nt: TGTGCCAGCACCCCGGGACAGGGGTACGGCACTGAAGCTTTCTTT
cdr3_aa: CASTPGQGYGTEAFF

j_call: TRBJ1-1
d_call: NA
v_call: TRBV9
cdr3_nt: TGTGCCAGCAGCGTAGGTTCAGTCCGGGACACTGAAGCTTTCTTT
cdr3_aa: CASSVGSVRDTEAFF

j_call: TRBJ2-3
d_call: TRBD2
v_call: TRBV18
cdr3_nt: TGTGCCAGCTCACCCACAGGACTAGCGGGAGGGGGTACGCAGTATTTT
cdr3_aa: CASSPTGLAGGGTQYF

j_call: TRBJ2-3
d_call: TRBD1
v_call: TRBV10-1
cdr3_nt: TGCGCCAGCAGTCCCGGGACAGTCACAGATACGCAGTATTTT
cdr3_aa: CASSPGTVTDTQYF

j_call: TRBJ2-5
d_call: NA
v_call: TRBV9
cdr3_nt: TGTGCCAGCAGCGTAGCTACAGGGGGGGCTCAAGAGACCCAGTACTTC
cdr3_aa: CASSVATGGAQETQYF

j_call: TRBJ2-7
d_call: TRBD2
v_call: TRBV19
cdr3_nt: TGTGCCAGTAGTATGGGGACTATGGTCGGAGAGCAGTACTTC
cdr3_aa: CASSMGTMVGEQYF

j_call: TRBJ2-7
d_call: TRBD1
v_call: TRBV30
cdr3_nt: TGTGCCTGGGGCGCCGGGACAGCTTACGAGCAGTACTTC
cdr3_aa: CAWGAGTAYEQYF

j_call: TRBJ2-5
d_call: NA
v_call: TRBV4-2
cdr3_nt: TGTGCCAGCAGCCAAGATGGGTGGGAGCTGCAAGAGACCCAGTACTTC
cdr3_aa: CASSQDGWELQETQYF

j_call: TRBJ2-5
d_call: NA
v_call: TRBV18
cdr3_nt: TGTGCCAGCTCACCCGGGTCCGGGGAGACCCAGTACTTC
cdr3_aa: CASSPGSGETQYF

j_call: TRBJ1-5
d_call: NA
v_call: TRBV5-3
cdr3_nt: TGTGCCAGAAGCTTGGCGGGGGGCAGACAGCCCCAGCATTTT
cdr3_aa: CARSLAGGRQPQHF

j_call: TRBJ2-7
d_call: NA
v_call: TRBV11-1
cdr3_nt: TGTGCCAGCAGCTTCCACAGCTACGAGCAGTACTTC
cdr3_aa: CASSFHSYEQYF

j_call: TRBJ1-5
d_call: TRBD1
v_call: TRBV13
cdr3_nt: TGTGCCAGCAGCTTAGAAGGGGGCAGGAGCAATCAGCCCCAGCATTTT
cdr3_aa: CASSLEGGRSNQPQHF

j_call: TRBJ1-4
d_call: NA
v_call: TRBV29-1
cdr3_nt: TGCAGCGTAGCCCGACAGGAAAATGAAAAACTGTTTTTT
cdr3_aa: CSVARQENEKLFF

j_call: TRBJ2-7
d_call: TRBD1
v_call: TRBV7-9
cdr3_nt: TGTGCCAGCAGCTTAGCCCTCCGGGACAGAGCCTACGAGCAGTACTTC
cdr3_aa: CASSLALRDRAYEQYF

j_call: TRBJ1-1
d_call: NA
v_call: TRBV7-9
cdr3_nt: TGTGCCAGCAGCAGACAGGTCATGAACACTGAAGCTTTCTTT
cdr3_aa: CASSRQVMNTEAFF

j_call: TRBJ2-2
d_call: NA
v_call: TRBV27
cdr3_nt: TGTGCCAGCAGTCCGGAGACCGGGGAGCTGTTTTTT
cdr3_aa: CASSPETGELFF

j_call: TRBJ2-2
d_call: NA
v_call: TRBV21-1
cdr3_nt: TGTGCCAGCAGCAAAGCGCGGCGTAGCGGGCGACCGAACACCGGGGAGCTGTTTTTT
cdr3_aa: CASSKARRSGRPNTGELFF

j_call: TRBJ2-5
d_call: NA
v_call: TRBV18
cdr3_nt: TGTGCCAGCTCACCCGGGATAGCTCAAGAGACCCAGTACTTC
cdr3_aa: CASSPGIAQETQYF

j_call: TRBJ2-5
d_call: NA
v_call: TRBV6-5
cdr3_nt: TGTGCCAGCAGTTACTCCTATCGGAGCGGCCAAGAGACCCAGTACTTC
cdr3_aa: CASSYSYRSGQETQYF

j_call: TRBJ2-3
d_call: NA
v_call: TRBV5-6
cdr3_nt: TGTGCCAGCAGCTATTTACTCCGTAGCACAGATACGCAGTATTTT
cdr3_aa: CASSYLLRSTDTQYF

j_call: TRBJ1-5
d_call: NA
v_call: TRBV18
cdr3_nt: TGTGCCAGCTCACGGCTTGCACAGGGTCATTCCGATCAGCCCCAGCATTTT
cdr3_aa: CASSRLAQGHSDQPQHF

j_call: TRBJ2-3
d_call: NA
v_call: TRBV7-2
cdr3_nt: TGTGCCAGCAGCTCACTAGGTAATTTCGCAGATACGCAGTATTTT
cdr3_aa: CASSSLGNFADTQYF

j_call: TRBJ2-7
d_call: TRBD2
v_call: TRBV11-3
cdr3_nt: TGTGCCAGCAGCTTAGGGCTAGCGGGAGGGCCTCAGGACGAGCAGTACTTC
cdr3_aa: CASSLGLAGGPQDEQYF

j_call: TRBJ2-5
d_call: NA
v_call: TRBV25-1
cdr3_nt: TGTGCCAGCAGGCTGTATGGCGGAGAGACCCAGTACTTC
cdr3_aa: CASRLYGGETQYF

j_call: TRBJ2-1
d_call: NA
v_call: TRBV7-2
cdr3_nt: TGTGCCAGCAGCCACCCGTCGGGTCGGGGGGCTGGAAATGAGCAGTTCTTC
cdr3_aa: CASSHPSGRGAGNEQFF

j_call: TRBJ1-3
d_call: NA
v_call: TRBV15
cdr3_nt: TGTGCCACCAGGGCGGACAGACTAACTGGAAACACCATATATTTT
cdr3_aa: CATRADRLTGNTIYF

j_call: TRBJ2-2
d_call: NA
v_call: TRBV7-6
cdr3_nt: TGTGCCAGCAGCCCAGGCGAAATCACCGGGGAGCTGTTTTTT
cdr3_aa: CASSPGEITGELFF

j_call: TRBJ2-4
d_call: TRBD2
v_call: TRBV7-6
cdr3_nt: TGTGCCAGCAGCCCGACTAGCGGGAGAGGGCTAGCCAAAAACATTCAGTACTTC
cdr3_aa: CASSPTSGRGLAKNIQYF